What follows are 27 T cell receptor beta chains derived from one specimen sequenced in a study of immune evolution from preneoplasia to lung adenocarcinoma. Clones were read by immunoSEQ multiplex PCR, and TCRdb kept only the in-frame ones, dropping some. The sample shows approximately 9,000 clones, about 76% of them seen only once. The specimen sequenced was FFPE minimally invasive lung adenocarcinoma tissue. The source of these receptors is an older donor with lung adenocarcinoma.

The V gene is TRBV7-9, the J gene TRBJ1-2, with D maybe TRBD1 (6 bases). CDR3 length: 14 residues. Germline V gives CDR1 SEHNR, CDR2 FQNEAQ (reference sequence). The V and J ends lost 5 bases and 4 bases respectively, with 14 bases between them. The CDR3 DNA follows: TGTGCCAGCAGCCAAGGGGGTACCAGCTATGGCTACACCTTC. Its protein product is CASSQGGTSYGYTF.

V usage is TRBV5-1 and J usage is TRBJ2-3; D perhaps matches TRBD2 (6 bases). Per germline, CDR1 SGHRS and CDR2 YFSETQ. This CDR3 region has 15 residues. The V end lost 0 bases, the J end lost 2 bases, and 10 bases lay between the germline ends. CDR3 sequence (DNA): TGCGCCAGCAGCTTGGAGGGACTTGACACAGATACGCAGTATTTT. It translates to CASSLEGLDTDTQYF.

The rearrangement uses TRBV5-1 and TRBJ2-3, with D possibly TRBD2 on 6 matching bases. The CDR3 extends over 14 amino acids. CDR1 SGHRS and CDR2 YFSETQ come from the germline V gene. V gave up 4 bases and J gave up 2 bases, with 11 bases separating them. CDR3 amino acids: CASSKGLDTDTQYF. For the CDR3, the DNA is TGCGCCAGCAGCAAGGGACTTGACACAGATACGCAGTATTTT.

This chain uses TRBV25-1 with TRBJ1-2, with a tentative D call TRBD1 (6 bases). V lost 6 bases to trimming and J lost 3 bases, with 23 bases between them. Germline CDR1 reads MGHDK; CDR2 reads SYGVNS. This CDR3 region has 17 residues. CDR3 amino acids: CASSPAGGPLFDYGYTF. The CDR3, as DNA: TGTGCCAGCAGCCCCGCGGGGGGGCCCCTTTTCGACTATGGCTACACCTTC.

The chain employs TRBV30 and TRBJ1-1; D gene ambiguous. V gave up 4 bases and J gave up 0 bases, with 3 bases separating them. This CDR3 spans 11 amino acids. The V gene's germline CDR1 is GTSNPN and CDR2 SVGIG (reference sequence). For the CDR3, the DNA is TGTGCCTGGACTTTGAACACTGAAGCTTTCTTT. Amino acids: CAWTLNTEAFF.

This clone was found a few times. The chain is built from TRBV9 and TRBJ2-1; 7 nucleotides agree with TRBD1. Germline CDR1 is SGDLS and CDR2 is YYNGEE. The CDR3 runs 14 residues. The J segment lost 9 bases and the V segment lost 0 bases, leaving 6 bases of the junction unmatched. The CDR3 loop reads CASSVGSGDSEQFF. The CDR3, as DNA: TGTGCCAGCAGCGTAGGCTCCGGGGACAGTGAGCAGTTCTTC.

J is TRBJ1-2 and V is TRBV6-1; a possible D gene is TRBD1 (5 bases). The CDR3 is 15 amino acids. Trimming removed 2 bases from V and 4 bases from J, with 14 bases in between. Germline V gives CDR1 MNHNS, CDR2 SASEGT. CDR3 in DNA: TGTGCCAGCAGTGAATGGATCGGACACCTCTATGGCTACACCTTC. Translating gives CASSEWIGHLYGYTF.

The genes are TRBV4-1 and TRBJ1-5, with unresolved D. With 0 bases removed from V and 4 bases from J, the gap between germline ends came to 7 bases. This CDR3 has 14 amino acids. Germline CDR1 reads MGHRA; CDR2 reads YSYEKL. CDR3 amino acids: CASSQESGNQPQHF. The CDR3 DNA is TGCGCCAGCAGCCAAGAATCCGGGAATCAGCCCCAGCATTTT.

V is TRBV18 and J is TRBJ2-3, with TRBD1 as a possible D gene (6 bases). Between the trimmed V and J ends, which lost 3 bases and 2 bases, there was a span of 12 bases. The CDR3 covers 15 residues. Looked up from germline, CDR1 is KGHSH and CDR2 is LQKENI. The CDR3 nucleotides are TGTGCCAGCTCACCGAGGGGGAGCTACACAGATACGCAGTATTTT. Protein sequence: CASSPRGSYTDTQYF. Combining the CDR3 with reference TRBV18 and TRBJ2-3 gives the whole variable domain NAGVMQNPRHLVRRRGQEARLRCSPMKGHSHVYWYRQLPEEGLKFMVYLQKENIIDESGMPKERFSAEFPKEGPSILRIQQVVRGDSAAYFCASSPRGSYTDTQYFGPGTRLTVL.

This rearrangement joins TRBV19 to TRBJ2-6; TRBD1 matches at 8 bases. V gave up 9 bases and J gave up 4 bases; unmatched junction bases: 5. Germline-derived CDR1 and CDR2 are LNHDA and SQIVND (reference sequence). The CDR3 has 14 amino acids. CDR3 sequence reads: CASDRGGGANVLTF. CDR3 coding DNA: TGTGCCAGCGACAGGGGTGGCGGGGCCAACGTCCTGACTTTC. The complete variable domain, with remaining parts taken from reference TRBV19 and TRBJ2-6, reads DGGITQSPKYLFRKEGQNVTLSCEQNLNHDAMYWYRQDPGQGLRLIYYSQIVNDFQKGDIAEGYSVSREKKESFPLTVTSAQKNPTAFYLCASDRGGGANVLTFGAGSRLTVL.

This chain links TRBV6-5 with TRBJ2-1, with D unresolved. Germline values: CDR1 MNHEY, CDR2 SVGAGI. This CDR3 is 15 amino acids long. V lost 2 bases, J lost 2 bases, and 10 bases lay in between. The CDR3 loop reads CASSYRVGTYNEQFF. Written as DNA, the CDR3 is TGTGCCAGCAGTTACCGTGTAGGCACCTACAATGAGCAGTTCTTC.

This chain joins TRBV6-1 and TRBJ1-2; unclear D gene. Germline CDR1 and CDR2: MNHNS and SASEGT. V was shortened by 1 base and J by 1 base, with 7 bases between the two germline ends. The CDR3 has 14 residues. The CDR3: CASSEVGDNYGYTF. The CDR3 bases are TGTGCCAGCAGTGAAGTTGGGGATAACTATGGCTACACCTTC.

CDR3 residues: CASSQESLRTGGEKLFF. The CDR3 DNA sequence: TGTGCCAGCAGCCAAGAGTCCCTGAGGACAGGAGGGGAAAAACTGTTTTTT. The V call is TRBV4-2, the J call TRBJ1-4; 7 nucleotides agree with TRBD1. Trimming removed 0 bases from V and 8 bases from J; junction bases left unmatched: 12. CDR1 is LGHNA and CDR2 is YNFKEQ in the germline V gene. The CDR3 is 17 amino acids.

This clone is medium-sized in the sample. The V and J genes are TRBV6-1 and TRBJ2-5; 9 bases line up with TRBD1. CDR1 MNHNS and CDR2 SASEGT come from the germline V gene. CDR3 length: 12 residues. Trimming took 6 bases from V and 7 from J; bases not matched to a gene: 3. In nucleotides, the CDR3 is TGTGCCAGCAGGGGACAGGGTTGGACCCAGTACTTC. Its protein product is CASRGQGWTQYF.

This clone has more than one count but fewer than ten. This chain joins TRBV11-2 and TRBJ2-5; 7 bases align to TRBD2. This CDR3 region has 14 residues. V trimming: 0 bases; J trimming: 9 bases; junction bases outside the gene matches: 7. CDR1 SGHAT and CDR2 FQNNGV come from the germline V gene. The CDR3 DNA reads as TGTGCCAGCAGCTTAGACCAGACTAGCAGGGCCCAGTACTTC. It codes for CASSLDQTSRAQYF.

This clone was seen a few times. This rearrangement joins TRBV5-1 to TRBJ2-6; D might be TRBD1 (5 bases). Germline V lookup: CDR1 SGHRS, CDR2 YFSETQ. V was clipped by 1 base and J by 0 bases, with 14 bases between them. The CDR3 sequence is 18 residues long. The CDR3 bases are TGCGCCAGCAGCTTGAATACAGGAGTAGCCTCTGGGGCCAACGTCCTGACTTTC. This translates into CASSLNTGVASGANVLTF.

V is TRBV18 and J is TRBJ2-7; D gene ambiguous. V lost 3 bases and J 2 bases, leaving 11 bases between the germline ends. The CDR3 covers 14 residues. CDR1 is KGHSH, CDR2 LQKENI, per germline. CDR3 residues: CASSPSPIAYEQYF. CDR3 nucleotides: TGTGCCAGCTCACCGTCACCGATAGCCTACGAGCAGTACTTC.

The chain joins TRBV28 to TRBJ1-6; tentative D call: TRBD1 (6 bases). Per germline, CDR1 MDHEN and CDR2 SYDVKM. The V gene lost 8 bases and the J gene lost 9 bases, with 17 bases spanning the gap. This CDR3 region has 14 residues. The CDR3 nucleotides read TGTGCCAGCGCCGCATCGGGGGCGGCTTCACCCCTCCACTTT. It translates to CASAASGAASPLHF.

This clone was recorded only once. The chain combines TRBV10-1 with TRBJ1-1, with D unclear. The length of the CDR3 is 12 residues. Germline values: CDR1 WNHNN, CDR2 SYGVQD (reference sequence). V shed 5 bases and J shed 5 bases, with 9 bases lying between them. The CDR3 is CASSSGLTEAFF. Here the CDR3 DNA reads TGCGCCAGCAGTAGCGGGTTGACTGAAGCTTTCTTT.

CDR3 sequence (DNA): TGTGCCAGCAGCTTAATGGGGGGCTGGAACACTGAAGCTTTCTTT. As protein: CASSLMGGWNTEAFF. The chain is built from TRBV7-3 and TRBJ1-1; maybe TRBD1 (6 bases). V lost 1 base and J lost 1, with 10 bases in between. From germline, CDR1 is SGHTA and CDR2 FQGTGA. The CDR3 is 15 amino acids.

The chain recombines TRBV6-6 with TRBJ2-7; D not certain. Germline values: CDR1 MNHNY, CDR2 SVGAGI (reference sequence). V gave up 6 bases and J gave up 3 bases, with 12 bases separating them. CDR3 length: 13 amino acids. The CDR3 loop reads CASSAIVGYEQYF. CDR3 DNA sequence: TGTGCCAGCAGCGCGATCGTGGGCTACGAGCAGTACTTC.

This chain links TRBV6-5 with TRBJ2-5; TRBD1 is a possible D gene (7 bases). With 3 bases removed from V and 0 bases from J, the gap between germline ends came to 11 bases. CDR1 MNHEY and CDR2 SVGAGI come from the germline V gene. The CDR3 has 15 amino acids. In DNA, the CDR3 is TGTGCCAGCAGTTATAGCGGACAGGACCAAGAGACCCAGTACTTC. It yields the protein CASSYSGQDQETQYF.

This clone was counted a few times. The V gene is TRBV28, the J gene TRBJ2-7; 7 bases agree with TRBD1. With V trimmed by 6 bases and J by 0 bases, 8 bases remained unmatched. This CDR3 contains 15 residues. Germline V lookup: CDR1 MDHEN, CDR2 SYDVKM. Here the CDR3 reads CASRRTGLNSYEQYF. CDR3 DNA sequence: TGTGCCAGCAGACGGACAGGTCTCAACTCCTACGAGCAGTACTTC.

This rearrangement joins TRBV6-4 to TRBJ2-3, with 7 positions matching TRBD2. V was pared by 0 bases and J by 4 bases, with 4 bases of the junction left unmatched. Germline V gene sequence: CDR1 MRHNA, CDR2 SNTAGT. CDR3 length: 15 residues. This chain's CDR3 is CASSDSTGGSDTQYF. CDR3 nucleotide sequence: TGTGCCAGCAGTGACTCGACGGGAGGCTCAGATACGCAGTATTTT.

The chain recombines TRBV5-5 with TRBJ2-7; 7 bases fit TRBD1. CDR3 length: 14 amino acids. Germline CDR1 SGHKS, CDR2 YYEKEE (reference sequence). V lost 4 bases to trimming and J lost 2 bases; unmatched junction nucleotides: 6. CDR3 protein: CASSPRDSTYEQYF. CDR3 nucleotides: TGTGCCAGCAGCCCCCGGGACAGCACCTACGAGCAGTACTTC.

The rearrangement uses TRBV11-2 and TRBJ1-1; 7 bases fit TRBD1. With 5 bases clipped from V and 4 bases from J, the junction kept 7 bases outside the gene matches. Germline V gene lookup returns CDR1 SGHAT and CDR2 FQNNGV. The length of the CDR3 is 14 residues. This chain's CDR3 is CASSPVDRVTEAFF. The CDR3 DNA reads as TGTGCCAGCAGCCCGGTTGACAGGGTCACTGAAGCTTTCTTT.

This chain connects TRBV7-9 to TRBJ1-1, with D unclear. Germline lookup yields CDR1 SEHNR and CDR2 FQNEAQ (reference sequence). V was cut by 2 bases and J by 4 bases, with 5 bases left in between. The CDR3 sequence is 12 residues long. CDR3 nucleotides: TGTGCCAGCAGCTTAAGTGGCACTGAAGCTTTCTTT. Protein product: CASSLSGTEAFF.